This entry lists 3 T cell receptor beta chains sequenced from one sample in a study of yellow fever vaccine responses in identical twins. Each CDR3 protein is one row after TCRdb ran MiXCR on the RT-PCR reads. Of 3,000 to 4,500 distinct CDR3 sequences in the sample, around 89% were seen once. The material was T cells from blood (PBMCs), unsorted or a sorted subset (not recorded which), obtained before or after yellow fever vaccination (not recorded which). These receptors came from a woman younger than 35 who received the yellow fever vaccine.

This sequence joins TRBV28 and TRBJ1-1; 7 bases line up with TRBD1. The CDR3 contains 14 residues. V shed 7 bases and J 1 base; nucleotides not matched to a gene: 6. CDR1 is MDHEN, CDR2 SYDVKM, per germline. Here the CDR3 reads CASTADRRNTEAFF. The CDR3 coding sequence is TGTGCCAGCACCGCGGACAGGCGGAACACTGAAGCTTTCTTT.

The chain carries TRBV11-3 and TRBJ2-3, with 10 bases aligning to TRBD2. The CDR3 is made up of 13 amino acids. V dropped 5 bases and J dropped 9; count of bases not matched to a gene: 5. Germline CDR1 and CDR2: SGHNT and YENEEA. This CDR3 is CASSASGSLTQYF. The CDR3, as DNA: TGTGCCAGCAGCGCTAGCGGGAGTTTGACGCAGTATTTT.

CDR3 residues: CASSLPTGELFF. In DNA, the CDR3 is TGTGCCAGCAGCTTACCCACCGGGGAGCTGTTTTTT. The chain has TRBV11-1 and TRBJ2-2; no reliable D call. Germline lookup yields CDR1 SGHAT and CDR2 FQDESV (reference sequence). Trimming shortened V by 2 bases and J by 4 bases, and 2 bases separated the two germline ends. The CDR3 extends over 12 amino acids.